The clone carrying this T cell receptor (beta chain) was seen a single time. In the original workflow: By means of reference gene primer amplification, nucleated cell counts were estimated. Assay used: immunoSEQ multiplex PCR; TCRdb lists only in-frame clones, some missing. V, J and clone size are those of that table, while D and trimming were read from the DNA. The sample includes 15,000 to 20,000 clones, approximately 89% of them seen just once. This specimen belongs to a study of blood T cell repertoires in COVID-19. Background on the study: The analysed material was cDNA or gDNA that came from T cells, B-cell-depleted T cells, or PBMCs.

V trimming: 5 bases; J trimming: 5 bases; junction bases outside the gene matches: 9. Germline V lookup: CDR1 MNHNY, CDR2 SVGAGI (reference sequence). The CDR3 has 15 residues. This clonotype originated in a man aged 55-75 years with active COVID-19. Input material: peripheral blood. The genes are TRBV6-6 and TRBJ1-5; 7 bases agree with TRBD1. The DNA of the CDR3 is TGTGCCAGCAGTAACGGACAGGATCTTTATCAGCCCCAGCATTTT. It yields the protein CASSNGQDLYQPQHF.